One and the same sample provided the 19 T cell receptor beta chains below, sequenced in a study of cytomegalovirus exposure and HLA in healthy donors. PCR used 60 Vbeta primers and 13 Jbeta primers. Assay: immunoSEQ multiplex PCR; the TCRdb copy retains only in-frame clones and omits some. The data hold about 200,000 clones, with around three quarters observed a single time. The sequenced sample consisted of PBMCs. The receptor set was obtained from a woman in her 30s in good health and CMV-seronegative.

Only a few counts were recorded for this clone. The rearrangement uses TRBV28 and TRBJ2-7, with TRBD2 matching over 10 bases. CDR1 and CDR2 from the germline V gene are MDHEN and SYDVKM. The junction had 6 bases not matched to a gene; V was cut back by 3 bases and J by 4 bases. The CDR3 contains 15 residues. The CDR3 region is CASSFLLAGVYEQYF. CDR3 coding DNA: TGTGCCAGCAGTTTTCTCCTAGCGGGGGTTTACGAGCAGTACTTC.

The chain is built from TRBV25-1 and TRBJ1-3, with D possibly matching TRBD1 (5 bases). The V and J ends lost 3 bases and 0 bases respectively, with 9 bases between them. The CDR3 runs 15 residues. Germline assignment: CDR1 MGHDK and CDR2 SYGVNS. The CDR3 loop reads CASSDTGLSGNTIYF. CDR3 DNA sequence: TGTGCCAGCAGTGACACAGGTCTCTCTGGAAACACCATATATTTT.

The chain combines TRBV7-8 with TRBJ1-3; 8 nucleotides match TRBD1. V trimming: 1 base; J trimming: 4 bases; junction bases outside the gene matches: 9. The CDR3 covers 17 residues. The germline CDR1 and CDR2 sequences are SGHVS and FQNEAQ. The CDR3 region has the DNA TGTGCCAGCAGCTTAGAGCGGGCCAGGGGGCAAGGAAACACCATATATTTT. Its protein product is CASSLERARGQGNTIYF. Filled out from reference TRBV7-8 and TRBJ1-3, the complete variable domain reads GAGVSQSPRYKVAKRGQDVALRCDPISGHVSLFWYQQALGQGPEFLTYFQNEAQLDKSGLPSDRFFAERPEGSVSTLKIQRTQQEDSAVYLCASSLERARGQGNTIYFGEGSWLTVV.

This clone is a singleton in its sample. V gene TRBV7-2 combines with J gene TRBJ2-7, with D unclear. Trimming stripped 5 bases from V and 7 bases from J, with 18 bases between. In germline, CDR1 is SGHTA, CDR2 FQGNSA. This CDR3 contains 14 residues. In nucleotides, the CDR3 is TGTGCCAGCAGCCCCCCGTCTTCAGTTCATGAGCAGTACTTC. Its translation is CASSPPSSVHEQYF.

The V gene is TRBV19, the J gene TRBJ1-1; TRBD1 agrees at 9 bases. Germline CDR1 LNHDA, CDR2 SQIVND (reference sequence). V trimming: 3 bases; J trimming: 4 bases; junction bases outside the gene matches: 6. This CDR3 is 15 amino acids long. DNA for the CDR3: TGTGCCAGTAGTATCCCACAGGGGGCGCGCACTGAAGCTTTCTTT. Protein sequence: CASSIPQGARTEAFF.

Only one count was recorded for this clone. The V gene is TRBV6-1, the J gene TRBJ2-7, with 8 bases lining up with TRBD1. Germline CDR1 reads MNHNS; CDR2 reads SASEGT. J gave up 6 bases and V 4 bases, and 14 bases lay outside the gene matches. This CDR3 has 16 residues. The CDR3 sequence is CASSGWAGGETGEQYF. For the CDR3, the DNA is TGTGCCAGCAGTGGGTGGGCAGGGGGCGAGACTGGCGAGCAGTACTTC.

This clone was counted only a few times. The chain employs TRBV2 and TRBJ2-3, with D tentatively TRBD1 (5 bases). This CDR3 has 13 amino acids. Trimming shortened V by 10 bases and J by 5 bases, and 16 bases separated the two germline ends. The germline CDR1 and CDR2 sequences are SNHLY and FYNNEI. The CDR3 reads CAIQGNFRDTQYF. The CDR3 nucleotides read TGTGCCATCCAGGGAAATTTTAGAGATACGCAGTATTTT.

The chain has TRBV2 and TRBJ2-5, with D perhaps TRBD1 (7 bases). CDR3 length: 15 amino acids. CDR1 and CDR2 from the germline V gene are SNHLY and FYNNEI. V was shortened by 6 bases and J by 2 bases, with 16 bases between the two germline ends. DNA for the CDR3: TGTGCCAGCAGGTTAGGAGGGGGCCCACAAGAGACCCAGTACTTC. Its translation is CASRLGGGPQETQYF. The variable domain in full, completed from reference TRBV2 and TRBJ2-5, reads EPEVTQTPSHQVTQMGQEVILRCVPISNHLYFYWYRQILGQKVEFLVSFYNNEISEKSEIFDDQFSVERPDGSNFTLKIRSTKLEDSAMYFCASRLGGGPQETQYFGPGTRLLVL.

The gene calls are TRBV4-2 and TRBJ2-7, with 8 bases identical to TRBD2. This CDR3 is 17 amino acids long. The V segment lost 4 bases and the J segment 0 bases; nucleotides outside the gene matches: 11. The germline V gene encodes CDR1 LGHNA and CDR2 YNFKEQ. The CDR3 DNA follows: TGTGCCAGCAGCCGTGATCCAAGCGGGGGTCCCTCCTACGAGCAGTACTTC. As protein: CASSRDPSGGPSYEQYF.

For the CDR3, the DNA is TGTGCCAGCTCACCCGAGACTAGTTCCTACAATGAGCAGTTCTTC. Its protein product is CASSPETSSYNEQFF. The rearrangement joins TRBV18 to TRBJ2-1; maybe TRBD2 (6 bases). Trimming removed 3 bases at V and 1 base at J, with 10 bases between. CDR3 length: 15 residues. Per germline, CDR1 KGHSH and CDR2 LQKENI.

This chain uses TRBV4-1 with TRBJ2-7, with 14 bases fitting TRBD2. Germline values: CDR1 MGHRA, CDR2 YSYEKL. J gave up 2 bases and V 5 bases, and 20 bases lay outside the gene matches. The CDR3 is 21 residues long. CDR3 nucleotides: TGCGCCAGCAGCAAAGTGACGCTGACAGGGGGACTAGCGGGGGACCCCTACGAGCAGTACTTC. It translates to CASSKVTLTGGLAGDPYEQYF.

DNA for the CDR3: TGTGCCAGCAGCTTATGGACAGGGGGCCACGAGCAGTACTTC. Encoded protein: CASSLWTGGHEQYF. This chain joins TRBV7-2 and TRBJ2-7, with 11 bases aligning to TRBD1. This CDR3 spans 14 amino acids. V lost 2 bases to trimming and J lost 5 bases; unmatched junction nucleotides: 2. The germline V gene has CDR1 SGHTA and CDR2 FQGNSA.

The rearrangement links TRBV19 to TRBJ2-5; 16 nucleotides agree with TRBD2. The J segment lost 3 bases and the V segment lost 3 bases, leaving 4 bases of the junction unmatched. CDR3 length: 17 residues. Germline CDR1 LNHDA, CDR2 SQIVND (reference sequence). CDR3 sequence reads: CASSIGTSGGVKETQYF. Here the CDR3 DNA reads TGTGCCAGTAGTATCGGGACTAGCGGGGGGGTCAAAGAGACCCAGTACTTC.

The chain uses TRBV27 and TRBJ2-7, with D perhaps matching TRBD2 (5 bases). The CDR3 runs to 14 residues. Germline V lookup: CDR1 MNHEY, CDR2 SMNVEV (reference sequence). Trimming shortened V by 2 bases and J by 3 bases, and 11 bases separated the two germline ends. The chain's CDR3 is CASSLGGRLYEQYF. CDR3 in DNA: TGTGCCAGCAGTTTAGGCGGGCGGCTCTACGAGCAGTACTTC.

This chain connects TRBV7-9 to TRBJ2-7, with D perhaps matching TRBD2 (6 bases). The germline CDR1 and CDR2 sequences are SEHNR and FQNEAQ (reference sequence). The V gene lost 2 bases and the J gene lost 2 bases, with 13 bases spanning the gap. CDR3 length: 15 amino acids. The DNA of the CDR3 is TGTGCCAGCAGCTTAATATTAGCGGTACCCTACGAGCAGTACTTC. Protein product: CASSLILAVPYEQYF.

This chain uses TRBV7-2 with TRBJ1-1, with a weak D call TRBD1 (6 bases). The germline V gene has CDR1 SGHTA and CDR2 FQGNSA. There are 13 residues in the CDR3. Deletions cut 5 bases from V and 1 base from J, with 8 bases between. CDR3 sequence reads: CASSQGQNTEAFF. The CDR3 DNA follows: TGTGCCAGCAGCCAGGGACAGAACACTGAAGCTTTCTTT.

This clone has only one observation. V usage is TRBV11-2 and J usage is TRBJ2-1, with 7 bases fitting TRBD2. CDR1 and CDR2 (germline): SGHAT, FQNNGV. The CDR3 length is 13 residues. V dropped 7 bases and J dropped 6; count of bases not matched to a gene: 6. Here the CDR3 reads CASTRTRGNEQFF. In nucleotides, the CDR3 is TGTGCCAGCACCCGGACTAGGGGCAATGAGCAGTTCTTC.

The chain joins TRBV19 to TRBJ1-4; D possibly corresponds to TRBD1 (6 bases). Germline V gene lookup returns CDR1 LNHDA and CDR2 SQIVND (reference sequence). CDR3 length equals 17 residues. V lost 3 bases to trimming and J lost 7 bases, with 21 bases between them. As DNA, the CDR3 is TGTGCCAGTAGTATCGCGATACAGGGCGTCCAGGGTGAAAAACTGTTTTTT. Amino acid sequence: CASSIAIQGVQGEKLFF. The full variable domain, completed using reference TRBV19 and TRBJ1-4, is DGGITQSPKYLFRKEGQNVTLSCEQNLNHDAMYWYRQDPGQGLRLIYYSQIVNDFQKGDIAEGYSVSREKKESFPLTVTSAQKNPTAFYLCASSIAIQGVQGEKLFFGSGTQLSVL.

The CDR3, as DNA: TGCGCCAGCAGCCAAGAAGGTAGCGGGAGTGGCGAGCAGTACTTC. Its translation: CASSQEGSGSGEQYF. The chain is built from TRBV4-1 and TRBJ2-7; 9 positions agree with TRBD2. V shed 0 bases and J 6 bases; nucleotides not matched to a gene: 6. CDR3 length: 15 amino acids. Germline values: CDR1 MGHRA, CDR2 YSYEKL.